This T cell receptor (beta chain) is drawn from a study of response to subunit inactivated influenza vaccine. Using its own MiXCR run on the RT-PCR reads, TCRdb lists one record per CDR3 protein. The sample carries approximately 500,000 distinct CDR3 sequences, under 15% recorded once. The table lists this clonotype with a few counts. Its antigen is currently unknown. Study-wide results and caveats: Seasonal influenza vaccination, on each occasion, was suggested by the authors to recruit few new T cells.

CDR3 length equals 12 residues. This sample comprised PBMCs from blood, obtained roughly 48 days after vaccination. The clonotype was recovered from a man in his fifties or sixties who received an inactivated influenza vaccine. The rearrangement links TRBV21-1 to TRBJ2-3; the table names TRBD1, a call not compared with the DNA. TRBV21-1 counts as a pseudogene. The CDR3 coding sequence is TGTGCAGCGGGGGGAGGCACAGATACGCAGTATTTT. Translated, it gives CAAGGGTDTQYF.